This T cell receptor (beta chain) was obtained from a study of OX40 agonist ivuxolimab in advanced cancers. Whole-study context: Patients undergoing dose escalation presented with hepatocellular carcinoma, melanoma, renal cell or head and neck cancer. The mean age was approximately 60 years, ranging from about 20 to 79, with approximately 85% of participants male. General observations from the study: At 0.1 to 3.0 mg/kg and by week 6, CD4+ and CD8+ T cells in the blood had expanded clonally. Among T cells, CD8+ cells averaged more expanded clones than CD4+ cells.

This clone was seen only once. Its antigen remains unidentified. The V gene's germline CDR1 is LGHNA and CDR2 YSLEER. The CDR3 spans 16 residues. Trimming took 4 bases from V and 7 from J; bases not matched to a gene: 8. Clones were sequenced by immunoSEQ multiplex PCR, and TCRdb holds only the in-frame ones, with some missing. The sample lists 70,000 to 75,000 clones; roughly 87% were seen once. V is TRBV4-3 and J is TRBJ2-1, with TRBD2 identical over 12 bases. This TCR was sampled from an adult with an advanced solid tumor such as melanoma, head and neck, liver or kidney cancer. The specimen comprised CD4+ or CD8+ T cells sorted from blood, sampled in a trial of the OX40 agonist ivuxolimab. The CDR3 sequence: CASSLKRTSGVNEQFF. DNA for the CDR3: TGCGCCAGCAGCCTCAAAAGGACTAGCGGGGTAAATGAGCAGTTCTTC.